Detailed here is one T cell receptor (beta chain). Antigen: not known. This entry comes from a study of cytomegalovirus exposure and HLA in healthy donors. General study results and limits: In a later analysis, a missense DCLRE1C variant was linked to TCR beta V- and J-gene trimming. Reports credit the classifier with highly specific, highly sensitive diagnosis of cytomegalovirus status. The dataset shows that most TCR sequences were rare, while some public TCRs occurred in many donors. According to the study, roughly 160 TCR beta chains were cytomegalovirus-associated.

CDR1 LNHDA and CDR2 SQIVND come from the germline V gene (reference sequence). After removal of 7 bases from V and 5 bases from J, the junction contained 8 bases not matched to a gene. The CDR3 totals 14 residues. With 60 Vbeta and 13 Jbeta primers, the PCR was carried out. Using immunoSEQ multiplex PCR, the repertoire was profiled, and TCRdb retains in-frame clones only, with some absent. The sample shows roughly 160,000 clones, less than 90% of them seen only once. The sample consisted of PBMCs. The V and J genes are TRBV19 and TRBJ1-5; the match to TRBD1 covers 7 bases. This sequence was found in a boy aged 2 to 10 in good health and CMV-seronegative. The CDR3 here is CASKTGQADQPQHF. In DNA form, the CDR3 reads TGTGCCAGTAAAACCGGACAGGCAGATCAGCCCCAGCATTTT.